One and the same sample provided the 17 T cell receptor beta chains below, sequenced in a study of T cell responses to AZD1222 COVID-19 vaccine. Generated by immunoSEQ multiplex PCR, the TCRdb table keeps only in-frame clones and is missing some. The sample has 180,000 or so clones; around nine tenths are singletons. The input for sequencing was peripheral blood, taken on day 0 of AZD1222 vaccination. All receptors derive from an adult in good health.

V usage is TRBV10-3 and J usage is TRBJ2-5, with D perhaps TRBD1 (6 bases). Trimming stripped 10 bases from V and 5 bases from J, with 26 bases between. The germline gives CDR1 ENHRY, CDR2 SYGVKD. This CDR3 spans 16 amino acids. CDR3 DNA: TGTGCCACTCTTCCCGGGACACATGGGGGAGTTGAGACCCAGTACTTC. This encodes CATLPGTHGGVETQYF.

The CDR3 sequence: CASTPYRRQGNTEAFF. For the CDR3, the DNA is TGTGCCAGCACCCCTTATAGGAGGCAGGGGAACACTGAAGCTTTCTTT. V is TRBV27 and J is TRBJ1-1, with D maybe TRBD1 (5 bases). Between the trimmed V and J ends, which lost 7 bases and 1 base, there was a span of 19 bases. This CDR3 has 16 amino acids. Per germline, CDR1 MNHEY and CDR2 SMNVEV (reference sequence).

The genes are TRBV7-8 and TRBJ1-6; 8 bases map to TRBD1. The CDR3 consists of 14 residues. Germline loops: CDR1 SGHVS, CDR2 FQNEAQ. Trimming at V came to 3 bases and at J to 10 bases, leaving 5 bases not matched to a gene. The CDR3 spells CASSFGQGRSPLHF. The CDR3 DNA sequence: TGTGCCAGCAGCTTCGGACAGGGAAGATCACCCCTCCACTTT. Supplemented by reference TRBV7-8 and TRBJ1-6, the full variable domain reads GAGVSQSPRYKVAKRGQDVALRCDPISGHVSLFWYQQALGQGPEFLTYFQNEAQLDKSGLPSDRFFAERPEGSVSTLKIQRTQQEDSAVYLCASSFGQGRSPLHFGNGTRLTVT.

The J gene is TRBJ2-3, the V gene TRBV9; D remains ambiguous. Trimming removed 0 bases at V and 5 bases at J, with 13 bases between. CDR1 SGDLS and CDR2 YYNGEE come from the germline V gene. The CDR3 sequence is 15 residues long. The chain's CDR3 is CASSVGRKMGDTQYF. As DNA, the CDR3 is TGTGCCAGCAGCGTAGGTAGGAAAATGGGAGATACGCAGTATTTT. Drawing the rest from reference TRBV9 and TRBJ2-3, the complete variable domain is DSGVTQTPKHLITATGQRVTLRCSPRSGDLSVYWYQQSLDQGLQFLIQYYNGEERAKGNILERFSAQQFPDLHSELNLSSLELGDSALYFCASSVGRKMGDTQYFGPGTRLTVL.

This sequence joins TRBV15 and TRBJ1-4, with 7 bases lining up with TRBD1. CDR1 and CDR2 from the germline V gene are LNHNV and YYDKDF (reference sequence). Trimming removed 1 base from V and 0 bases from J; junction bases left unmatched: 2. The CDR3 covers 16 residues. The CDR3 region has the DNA TGTGCCACCAGCAGAGTTCAGGGGGCAACTAATGAAAAACTGTTTTTT. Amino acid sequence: CATSRVQGATNEKLFF.

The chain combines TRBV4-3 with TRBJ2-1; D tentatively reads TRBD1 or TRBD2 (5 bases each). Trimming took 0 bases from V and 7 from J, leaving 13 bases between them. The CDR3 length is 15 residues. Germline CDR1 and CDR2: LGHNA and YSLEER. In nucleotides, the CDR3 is TGCGCCAGCAGCCAAGACACAGCGTGGGGGAATGAGCAGTTCTTC. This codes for CASSQDTAWGNEQFF.

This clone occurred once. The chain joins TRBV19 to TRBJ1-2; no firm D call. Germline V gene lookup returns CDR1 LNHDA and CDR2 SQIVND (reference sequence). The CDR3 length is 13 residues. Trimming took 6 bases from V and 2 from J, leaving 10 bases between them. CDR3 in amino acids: CASRQQDNYGYTF. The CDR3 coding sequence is TGTGCCAGTAGGCAGCAGGACAACTATGGCTACACCTTC.

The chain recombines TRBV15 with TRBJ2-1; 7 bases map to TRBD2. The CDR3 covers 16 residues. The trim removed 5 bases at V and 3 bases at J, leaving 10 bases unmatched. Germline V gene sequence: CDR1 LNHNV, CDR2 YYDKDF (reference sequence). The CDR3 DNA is TGTGCCACCAGCGGGACCCAGCGGGATGACTACAATGAGCAGTTCTTC. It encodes CATSGTQRDDYNEQFF. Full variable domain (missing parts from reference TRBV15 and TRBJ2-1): DAMVIQNPRYQVTQFGKPVTLSCSQTLNHNVMYWYQQKSSQAPKLLFHYYDKDFNNEADTPDNFQSRRPNTSFCFLDIRSPGLGDTAMYLCATSGTQRDDYNEQFFGPGTRLTVL.

The CDR3 bases are TGTGCCAGCAGCTTAGGTTCATTTACCGCGAACACCGGGGAGCTGTTTTTT. Its translation: CASSLGSFTANTGELFF. This chain uses TRBV7-2 with TRBJ2-2; unclear D gene. The CDR3 has 17 amino acids. Per the germline V gene, CDR1 is SGHTA and CDR2 is FQGNSA. V dropped 1 base and J dropped 0 bases, with 12 bases sitting between them. Full variable domain (rest looked up from reference TRBV7-2 and TRBJ2-2): GAGVSQSPSNKVTEKGKDVELRCDPISGHTALYWYRQSLGQGLEFLIYFQGNSAPDKSGLPSDRFSAERTGGSVSTLTIQRTQQEDSAVYLCASSLGSFTANTGELFFGEGSRLTVL.

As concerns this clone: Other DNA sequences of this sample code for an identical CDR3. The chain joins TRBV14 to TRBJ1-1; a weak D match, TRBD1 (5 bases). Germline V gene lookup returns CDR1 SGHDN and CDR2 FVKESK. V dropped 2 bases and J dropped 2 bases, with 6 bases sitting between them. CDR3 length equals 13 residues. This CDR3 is CASSQQGNTEAFF. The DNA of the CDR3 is TGTGCCAGCAGCCAACAGGGTAACACTGAAGCTTTCTTT. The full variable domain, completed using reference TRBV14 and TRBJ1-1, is EAGVTQFPSHSVIEKGQTVTLRCDPISGHDNLYWYRRVMGKEIKFLLHFVKESKQDESGMPNNRFLAERTGGTYSTLKVQPAELEDSGVYFCASSQQGNTEAFFGQGTRLTVV.

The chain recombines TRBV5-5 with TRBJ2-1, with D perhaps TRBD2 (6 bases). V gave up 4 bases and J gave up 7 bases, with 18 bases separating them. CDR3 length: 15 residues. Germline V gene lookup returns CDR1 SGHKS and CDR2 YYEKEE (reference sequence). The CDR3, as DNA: TGTGCCAGCAGCCTGGACTACTTCTCCCGAAATGAGCAGTTCTTC. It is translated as CASSLDYFSRNEQFF.

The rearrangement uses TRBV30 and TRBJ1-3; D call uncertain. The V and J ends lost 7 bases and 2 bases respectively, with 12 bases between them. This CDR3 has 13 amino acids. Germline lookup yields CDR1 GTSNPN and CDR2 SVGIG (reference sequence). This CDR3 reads CALVPGTGNTIYF. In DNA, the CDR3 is TGTGCCTTAGTTCCCGGGACTGGAAACACCATATATTTT.

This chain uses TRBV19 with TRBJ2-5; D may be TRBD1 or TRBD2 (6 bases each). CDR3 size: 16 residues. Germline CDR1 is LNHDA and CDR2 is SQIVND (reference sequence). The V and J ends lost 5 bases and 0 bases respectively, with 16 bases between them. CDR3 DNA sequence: TGTGCCAGTAGTCAGACGGGGGCGTACTACCAAGAGACCCAGTACTTC. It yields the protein CASSQTGAYYQETQYF. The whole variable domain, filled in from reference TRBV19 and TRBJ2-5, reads DGGITQSPKYLFRKEGQNVTLSCEQNLNHDAMYWYRQDPGQGLRLIYYSQIVNDFQKGDIAEGYSVSREKKESFPLTVTSAQKNPTAFYLCASSQTGAYYQETQYFGPGTRLLVL.

DNA of the CDR3: TGTGCCAGCAGCCAGGACAGGGGGCGGAGCACTGAAGCTTTCTTT. Its translation: CASSQDRGRSTEAFF. The chain is built from TRBV7-6 and TRBJ1-1; 11 positions agree with TRBD1. This CDR3 region has 15 residues. Looked up from germline, CDR1 is SGHVS and CDR2 is FNYEAQ. Unmatched junction bases numbered 6, after V lost 5 bases and J lost 4 bases.

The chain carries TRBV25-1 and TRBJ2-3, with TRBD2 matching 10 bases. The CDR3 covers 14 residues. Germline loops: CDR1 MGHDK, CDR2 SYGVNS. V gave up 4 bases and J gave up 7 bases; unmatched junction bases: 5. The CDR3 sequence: CASSAGSGGNTQYF. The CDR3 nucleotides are TGTGCCAGCAGTGCCGGTAGCGGGGGGAATACGCAGTATTTT. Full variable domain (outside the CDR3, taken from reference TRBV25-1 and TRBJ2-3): EADIYQTPRYLVIGTGKKITLECSQTMGHDKMYWYQQDPGMELHLIHYSYGVNSTEKGDLSSESTVSRIRTEHFPLTLESARPSHTSQYLCASSAGSGGNTQYFGPGTRLTVL.

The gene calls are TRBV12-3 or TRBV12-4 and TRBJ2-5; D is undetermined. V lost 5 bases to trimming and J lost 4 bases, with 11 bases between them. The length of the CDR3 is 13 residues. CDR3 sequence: CASSRHLVETQYF. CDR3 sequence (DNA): TGTGCCAGCAGTAGACATTTGGTAGAGACCCAGTACTTC.

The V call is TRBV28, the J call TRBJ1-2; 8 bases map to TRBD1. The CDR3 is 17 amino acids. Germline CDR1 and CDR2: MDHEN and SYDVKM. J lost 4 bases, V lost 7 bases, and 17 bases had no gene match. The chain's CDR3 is CASKAPGPGGPRYGYTF. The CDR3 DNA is TGTGCCAGCAAAGCCCCCGGGCCAGGGGGCCCTCGCTATGGCTACACCTTC.